The clone carrying this TCR beta chain was detected a few times. Germline-derived CDR1 and CDR2 are MNHNS and SASEGT. This CDR3 region has 14 residues. V gave up 4 bases and J gave up 5 bases, with 14 bases separating them. The data were obtained in a study of shared clonotypes between healthy human individuals. Assay: immunoSEQ multiplex PCR; the TCRdb copy retains only in-frame clones and omits some. The top ten hold roughly 43% of the sample, which has approximately 95,000 clones, about two thirds seen once. Sequenced input: memory CD8+ T cells sorted from blood. The subset is: CD45RO+ cells pooled with CCR7-negative TemRA cells. This chain connects TRBV6-1 to TRBJ2-5, with a weak D call TRBD1 (6 bases). The clonotype comes from a man aged 25 to 40 in good health. The CDR3 reads CASSVDRRWETQYF. CDR3 nucleotides: TGTGCCAGCAGTGTCGACAGGCGGTGGGAGACCCAGTACTTC.